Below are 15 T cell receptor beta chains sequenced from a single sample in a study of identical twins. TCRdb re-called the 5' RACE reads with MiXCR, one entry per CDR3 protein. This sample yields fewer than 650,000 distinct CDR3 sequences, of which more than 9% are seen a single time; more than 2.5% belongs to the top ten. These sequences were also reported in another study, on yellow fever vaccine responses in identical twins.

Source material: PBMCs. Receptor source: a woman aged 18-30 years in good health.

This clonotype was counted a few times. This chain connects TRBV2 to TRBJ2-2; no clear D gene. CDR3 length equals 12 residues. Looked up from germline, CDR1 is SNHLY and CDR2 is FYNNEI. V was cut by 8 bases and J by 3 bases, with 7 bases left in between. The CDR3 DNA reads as TGTGCCAGCGCCAGATACACCGGGGAGCTGTTTTTT. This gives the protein CASARYTGELFF.

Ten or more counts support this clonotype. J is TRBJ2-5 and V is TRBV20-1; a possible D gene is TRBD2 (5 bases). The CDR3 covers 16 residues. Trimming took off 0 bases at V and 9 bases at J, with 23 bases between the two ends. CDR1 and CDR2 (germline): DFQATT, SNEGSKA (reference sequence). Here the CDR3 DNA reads TGCAGTGCTAGAGATGGGGAGTTGAGTCCTCAAAGTGCCCAGTACTTC. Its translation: CSARDGELSPQSAQYF.

The CDR3: CSYGLVAGETQYF. CDR3 coding DNA: TGCAGCTATGGACTGGTCGCCGGAGAGACCCAGTACTTC. The genes are TRBV29-1 and TRBJ2-5; D may be TRBD2 (5 bases). The germline V and J ends were trimmed by 8 bases and 4 bases, with 17 bases remaining between them. This CDR3 spans 13 amino acids. CDR1 is SQVTM, CDR2 ANQGSEA, per germline.

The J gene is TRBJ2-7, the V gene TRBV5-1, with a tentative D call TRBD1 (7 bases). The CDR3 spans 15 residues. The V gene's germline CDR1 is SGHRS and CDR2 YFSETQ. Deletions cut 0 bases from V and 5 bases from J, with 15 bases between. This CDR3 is CASSLDFSGGNEQYF. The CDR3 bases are TGCGCCAGCAGCTTGGACTTCTCAGGGGGGAACGAGCAGTACTTC.

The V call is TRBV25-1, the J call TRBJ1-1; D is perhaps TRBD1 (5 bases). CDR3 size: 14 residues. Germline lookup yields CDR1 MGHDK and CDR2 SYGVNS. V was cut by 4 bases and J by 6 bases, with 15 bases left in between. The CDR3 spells CASSGGRGTAEAFF. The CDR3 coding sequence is TGTGCCAGCAGTGGTGGCCGGGGGACCGCTGAAGCTTTCTTT. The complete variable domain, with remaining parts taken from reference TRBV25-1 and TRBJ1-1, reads EADIYQTPRYLVIGTGKKITLECSQTMGHDKMYWYQQDPGMELHLIHYSYGVNSTEKGDLSSESTVSRIRTEHFPLTLESARPSHTSQYLCASSGGRGTAEAFFGQGTRLTVV.

For the CDR3, the DNA is TGCAGCGTTGTAGGGTTAGGGGGGTACCAAGAGACCCAGTACTTC. Amino acids: CSVVGLGGYQETQYF. The chain combines TRBV29-1 with TRBJ2-5, with D perhaps assigned TRBD1 or TRBD2 (6 bases each). This CDR3 contains 15 residues. V dropped 4 bases and J dropped 0 bases, with 15 bases sitting between them. Per the germline V gene, CDR1 is SQVTM and CDR2 is ANQGSEA.

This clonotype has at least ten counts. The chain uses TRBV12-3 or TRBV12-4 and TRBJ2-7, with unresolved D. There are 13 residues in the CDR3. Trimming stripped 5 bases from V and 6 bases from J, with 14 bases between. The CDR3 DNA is TGTGCCAGCAGTCGACTGCTAACGGGCGAGCAGTACTTC. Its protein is CASSRLLTGEQYF.

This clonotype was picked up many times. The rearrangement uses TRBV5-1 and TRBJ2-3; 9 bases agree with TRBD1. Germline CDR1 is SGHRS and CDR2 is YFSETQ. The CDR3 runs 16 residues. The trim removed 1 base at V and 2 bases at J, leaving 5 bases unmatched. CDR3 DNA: TGCGCCAGCAGCTTGTTACAGGGGGCTTTCACAGATACGCAGTATTTT. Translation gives CASSLLQGAFTDTQYF.

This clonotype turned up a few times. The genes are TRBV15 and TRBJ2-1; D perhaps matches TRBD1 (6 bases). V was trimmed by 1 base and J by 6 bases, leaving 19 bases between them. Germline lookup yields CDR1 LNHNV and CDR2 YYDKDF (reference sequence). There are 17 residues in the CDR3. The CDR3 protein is CATSRGSGVGVANEQFF. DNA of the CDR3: TGTGCCACCAGCAGAGGATCAGGGGTCGGAGTGGCCAATGAGCAGTTCTTC.

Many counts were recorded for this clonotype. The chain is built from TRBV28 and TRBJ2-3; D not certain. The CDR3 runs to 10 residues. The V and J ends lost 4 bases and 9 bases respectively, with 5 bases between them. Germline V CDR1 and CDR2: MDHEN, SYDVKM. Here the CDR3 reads CASSSLTQYF. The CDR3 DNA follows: TGTGCCAGCAGTTCCCTAACGCAGTATTTT.

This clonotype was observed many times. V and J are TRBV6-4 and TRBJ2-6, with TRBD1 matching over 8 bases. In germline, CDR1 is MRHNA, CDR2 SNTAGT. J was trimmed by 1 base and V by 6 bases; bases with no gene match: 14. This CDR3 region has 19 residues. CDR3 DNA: TGTGCCAGCAGCCTCAGTAGGGGACAGGTGGGATCTGGGGCCAACGTCCTGACTTTC. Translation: CASSLSRGQVGSGANVLTF.

CDR3 in DNA: TGTGCCAGCAGCTCTCTCGACAGGGGGAGAGGCGGGGAGCTGTTTTTT. It encodes CASSSLDRGRGGELFF. The V gene is TRBV7-8, the J gene TRBJ2-2, with 9 bases aligning to TRBD1. With V trimmed by 4 bases and J by 7 bases, 10 bases remained unmatched. This CDR3 spans 16 amino acids. Germline V gene data show CDR1 as SGHVS and CDR2 as FQNEAQ.

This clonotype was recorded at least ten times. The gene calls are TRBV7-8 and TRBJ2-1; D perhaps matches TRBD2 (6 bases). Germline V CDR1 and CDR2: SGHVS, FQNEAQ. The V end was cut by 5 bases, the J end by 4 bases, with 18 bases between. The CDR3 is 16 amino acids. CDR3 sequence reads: CASSPDPGTDYNEQFF. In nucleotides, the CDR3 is TGTGCCAGCAGCCCCGACCCAGGGACTGATTACAATGAGCAGTTCTTC.

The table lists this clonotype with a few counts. CDR3 bases: TGTGCCAGCATGGACAGGGATAATTCACCCCTCCACTTT. Translation: CASMDRDNSPLHF. V is TRBV2 and J is TRBJ1-6; 8 bases agree with TRBD1. J gave up 5 bases and V 7 bases, and 1 base lay outside the gene matches. CDR1 is SNHLY, CDR2 FYNNEI, per germline. CDR3 size: 13 residues.

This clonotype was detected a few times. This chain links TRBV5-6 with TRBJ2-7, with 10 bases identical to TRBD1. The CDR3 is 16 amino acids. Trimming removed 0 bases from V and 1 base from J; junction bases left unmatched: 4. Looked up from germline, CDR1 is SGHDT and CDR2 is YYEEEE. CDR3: CASSLAGTGASYEQYF. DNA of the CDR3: TGTGCCAGCAGCTTGGCTGGGACAGGGGCTTCCTACGAGCAGTACTTC.